The 3 T cell receptor beta chains below were found in one sample sequenced in a study of T cells in Graves' hyperthyroidism and ophthalmopathy. TCR beta CDR3 regions were amplified from RNA transcripts. An initial round of RT-PCR targeting the TCR CDR3 relied on the HTBI primer set. TCRdb used MiXCR to reprocess the multiplex PCR reads, holding one entry per CDR3 protein. Among nearly 600,000 distinct CDR3 sequences listed, approximately 15% were seen once. Source material: blood. Source of these receptors: a young woman with Graves' ophthalmopathy.

This clonotype was picked up many times. The rearrangement uses TRBV7-2 and TRBJ1-3, with 7 nucleotides matching TRBD1. Germline V gene sequence: CDR1 SGHTA, CDR2 FQGNSA. This CDR3 is 14 amino acids long. J lost 8 bases, V lost 6 bases, and 10 bases had no gene match. CDR3 loop: CASRTQGGTDTIYF. The DNA for the CDR3 is TGTGCCAGCAGAACTCAGGGGGGAACGGACACCATATATTTT.

This clonotype showed up many times. The chain couples TRBV20-1 to TRBJ2-3, with a possible D match to TRBD2 (5 bases). This CDR3 has 12 residues. Per germline, CDR1 DFQATT and CDR2 SNEGSKA (reference sequence). Trimming shortened V by 7 bases and J by 0 bases, and 8 bases separated the two germline ends. CDR3 bases: TGCAGTGGAGCGGCTAGCACAGATACGCAGTATTTT. This translates into CSGAASTDTQYF.

This clonotype was detected many times. This chain links TRBV7-9 with TRBJ1-1, with D unresolved. Germline V gene data show CDR1 as SEHNR and CDR2 as FQNEAQ (reference sequence). Trimming took 0 bases from V and 0 from J, leaving 8 bases between them. This CDR3 is 15 amino acids long. CDR3 region: CASSLARTVNTEAFF. CDR3 coding DNA: TGTGCCAGCAGCTTAGCTCGGACCGTGAACACTGAAGCTTTCTTT.